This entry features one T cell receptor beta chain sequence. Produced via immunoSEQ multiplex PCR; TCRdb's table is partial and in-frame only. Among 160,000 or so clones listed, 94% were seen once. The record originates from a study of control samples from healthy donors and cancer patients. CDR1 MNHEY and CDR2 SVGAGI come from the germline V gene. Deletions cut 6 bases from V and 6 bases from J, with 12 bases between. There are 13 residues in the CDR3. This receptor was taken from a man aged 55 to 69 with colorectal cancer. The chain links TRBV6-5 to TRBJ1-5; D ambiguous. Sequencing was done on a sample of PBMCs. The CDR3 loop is CASSGGWGQPQHF. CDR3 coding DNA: TGTGCCAGCAGCGGTGGGTGGGGTCAGCCCCAGCATTTT.